This TCR beta chain was captured in a study of blood T cell repertoires in COVID-19. The authors' processing: Counts of nucleated cells, estimated from reference gene primer amplification, were obtained. Measured with immunoSEQ multiplex PCR; TCRdb has only the in-frame clones, and not every one. V, J and clone size derive from that table, while D and trimming were established from the DNA sequence. The sample has under 50,000 clones; about 91% are singletons. The CDR3 is 13 residues long. From germline, CDR1 is GTSNPN and CDR2 SVGIG (reference sequence). The ends were cut back, 7 bases at V and 6 bases at J, with 18 bases in the middle. This clone was seen only a few times.

The chain combines TRBV30 with TRBJ1-1; TRBD1 is a possible D gene (6 bases). This clonotype originated in a human donor in a cohort sampled during active COVID-19. The sequenced material came from peripheral blood. The chain's CDR3 is CAYNLQGVAEAFF. The DNA for the CDR3 is TGTGCCTACAATCTACAGGGTGTGGCTGAAGCTTTCTTT. Supplemented by reference TRBV30 and TRBJ1-1, the full variable domain reads SQTIHQWPATLVQPVGSPLSLECTVEGTSNPNLYWYRQAAGRGLQLLFYSVGIGQISSEVPQNLSASRPQDRQFILSSKKLLLSDSGFYLCAYNLQGVAEAFFGQGTRLTVV.